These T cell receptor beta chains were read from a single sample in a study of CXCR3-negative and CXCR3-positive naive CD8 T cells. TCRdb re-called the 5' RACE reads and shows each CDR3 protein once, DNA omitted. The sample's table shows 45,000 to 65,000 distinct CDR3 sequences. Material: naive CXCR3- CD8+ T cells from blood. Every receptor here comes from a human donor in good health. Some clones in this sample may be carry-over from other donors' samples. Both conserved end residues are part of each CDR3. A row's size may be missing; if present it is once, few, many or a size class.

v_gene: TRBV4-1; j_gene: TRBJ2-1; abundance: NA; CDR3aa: CASSPPRTTPGNEQFF
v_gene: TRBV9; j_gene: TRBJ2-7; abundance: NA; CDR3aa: CASSVRPGYEQYF
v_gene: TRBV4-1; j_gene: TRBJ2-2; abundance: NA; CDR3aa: CASSQEPPTGELFF
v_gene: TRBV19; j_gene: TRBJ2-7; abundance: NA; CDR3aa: CASSPSGGRVYEQYF
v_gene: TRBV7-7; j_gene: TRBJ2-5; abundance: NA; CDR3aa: CASSLEGYQETQYF
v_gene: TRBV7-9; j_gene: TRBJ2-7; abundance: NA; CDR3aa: CASSPAASYEQYF
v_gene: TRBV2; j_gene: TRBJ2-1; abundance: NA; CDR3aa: CASSLRPSDGRAYNEQFF
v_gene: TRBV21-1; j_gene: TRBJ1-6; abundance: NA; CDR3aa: CASSSLAGFNSPLHF
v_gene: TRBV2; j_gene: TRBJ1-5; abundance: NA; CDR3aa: CASSDRTGSDQPQHF
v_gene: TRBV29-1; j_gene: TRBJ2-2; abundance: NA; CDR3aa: CSVPGTGSTGELFF
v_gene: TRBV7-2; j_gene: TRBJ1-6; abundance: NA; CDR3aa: CASSPGTGPSSYNSPLHF
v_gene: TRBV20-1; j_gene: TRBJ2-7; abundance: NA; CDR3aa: CSARIGSGDVPEQYF
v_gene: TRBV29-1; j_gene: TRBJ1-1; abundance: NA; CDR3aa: CSVELGTEAFF
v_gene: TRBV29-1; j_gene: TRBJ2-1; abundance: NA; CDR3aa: CSVDSGGVYNEQFF
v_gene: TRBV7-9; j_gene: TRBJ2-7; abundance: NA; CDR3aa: CASSLALDGTAYEQYF
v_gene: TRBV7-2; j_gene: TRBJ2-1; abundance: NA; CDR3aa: CASSFIPPLAGGQDEQFF
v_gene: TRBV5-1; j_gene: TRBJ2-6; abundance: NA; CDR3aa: CASSLLGTGVETGANVLTF
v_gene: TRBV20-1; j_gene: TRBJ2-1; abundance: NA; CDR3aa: CSARRGSYNEQFF
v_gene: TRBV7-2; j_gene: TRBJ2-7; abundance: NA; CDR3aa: CASGRRDRPYEQYF
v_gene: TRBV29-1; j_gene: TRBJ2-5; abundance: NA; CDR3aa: CSVFDREETQYF
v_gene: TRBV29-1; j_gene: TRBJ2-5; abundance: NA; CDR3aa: CSVDGTGDPAETQYF
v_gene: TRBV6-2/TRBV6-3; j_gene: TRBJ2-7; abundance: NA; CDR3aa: CASSYGEDSSYEQYF
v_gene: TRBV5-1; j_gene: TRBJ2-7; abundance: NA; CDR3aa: CASTDSGAYEQYF
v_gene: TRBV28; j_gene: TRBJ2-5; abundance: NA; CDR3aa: CASSGPGQGETQYF
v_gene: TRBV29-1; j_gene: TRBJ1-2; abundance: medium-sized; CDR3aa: CSVLGGPYGYTF
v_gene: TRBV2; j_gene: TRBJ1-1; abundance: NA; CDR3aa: CASSQSPKTQNTEAFF
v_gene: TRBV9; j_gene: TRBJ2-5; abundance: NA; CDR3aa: CASSSRGSGNRQETQYF
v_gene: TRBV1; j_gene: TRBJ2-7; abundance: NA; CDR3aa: CTSSQRTGGYEQYF
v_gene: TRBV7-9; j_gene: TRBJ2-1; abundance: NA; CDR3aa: CASSSAGPAWGSYNEQFF
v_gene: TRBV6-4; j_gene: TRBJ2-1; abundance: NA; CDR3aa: CASSDEGLAGPPNNEQFF
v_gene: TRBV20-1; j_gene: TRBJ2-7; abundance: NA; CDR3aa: CSARSQRGEESYEQYF
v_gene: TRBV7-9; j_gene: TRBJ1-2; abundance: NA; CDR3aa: CASSSDRRPINYGYTF
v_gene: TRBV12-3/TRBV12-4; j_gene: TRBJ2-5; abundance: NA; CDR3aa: CASSPLRVETQYF
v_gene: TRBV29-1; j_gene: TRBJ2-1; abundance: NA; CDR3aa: CSLGRSGIYNEQFF
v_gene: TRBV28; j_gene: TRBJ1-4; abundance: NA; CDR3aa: CASGSPRGVSNEKLFF
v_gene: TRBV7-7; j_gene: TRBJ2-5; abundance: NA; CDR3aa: CASSPRRNLQETQYF
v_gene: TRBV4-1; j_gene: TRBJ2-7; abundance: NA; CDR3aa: CASSATGGAYEQYF
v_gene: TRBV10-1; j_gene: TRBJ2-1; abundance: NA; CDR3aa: CASSELAGGGNEQFF
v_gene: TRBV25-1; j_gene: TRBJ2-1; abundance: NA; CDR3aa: CASSEYGVYNEQFF
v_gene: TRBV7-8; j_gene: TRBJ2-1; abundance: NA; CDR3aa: CASSSMPSGGSYNEQFF
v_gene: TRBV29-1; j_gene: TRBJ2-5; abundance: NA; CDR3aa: CSVERPAGGAAQETQYF
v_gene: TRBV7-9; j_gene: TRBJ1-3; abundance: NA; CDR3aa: CASSLPLTESGNTIYF
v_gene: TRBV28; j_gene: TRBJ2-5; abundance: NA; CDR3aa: CASGFRARGQETQYF